The 24 T cell receptor beta chains below were found in one sample sequenced in a study of radiotherapy plus CTLA-4 blockade in lung cancer. The data were produced by immunoSEQ multiplex PCR, yet TCRdb's version contains in-frame clones alone and is incomplete. In the table there are more than 90,000 clones, roughly 74% of which are singletons. The specimen comprised peripheral blood, sampled from a patient treated with radiotherapy plus ipilimumab. The receptors were sampled from a human donor with non-small cell lung cancer who had a partial response to radiotherapy plus ipilimumab.

The chain links TRBV6-1 to TRBJ1-5; the D is unclear. The V and J ends lost 6 bases and 4 bases respectively, with 4 bases between them. Germline lookup yields CDR1 MNHNS and CDR2 SASEGT. The CDR3 runs 11 residues. As DNA, the CDR3 is TGTGCCAGCAGGCTAAATCAGCCCCAGCATTTT. It is translated as CASRLNQPQHF.

The rearrangement uses TRBV6-6 and TRBJ1-2, with D possibly matching TRBD1 (5 bases). V lost 10 bases to trimming and J lost 4 bases, with 16 bases between them. CDR1 and CDR2 (germline): MNHNY, SVGAGI (reference sequence). This CDR3 has 13 amino acids. The DNA of the CDR3 is TGTGCCACCCGGTGGGGCAGGGCCTATGGCTACACCTTC. This encodes CATRWGRAYGYTF.

The chain recombines TRBV18 with TRBJ1-2, with unresolved D. Germline V gives CDR1 KGHSH, CDR2 LQKENI. This CDR3 region has 13 residues. Deletions cut 3 bases from V and 8 bases from J, with 13 bases between. CDR3 sequence: CASSPVSARGYTF. The CDR3 nucleotides read TGTGCCAGCTCACCCGTCTCAGCGAGGGGCTACACCTTC.

In nucleotides, the CDR3 is TGTGCCAGCTCACCGAGCGGGAACACCGGGGAGCTGTTTTTT. Translated: CASSPSGNTGELFF. The chain joins TRBV18 to TRBJ2-2, with a possible D match to TRBD2 (5 bases). V was trimmed by 3 bases and J by 1 base, leaving 6 bases between them. Germline V lookup: CDR1 KGHSH, CDR2 LQKENI. The CDR3 runs to 14 residues. The variable domain in full, with the rest retrieved from reference TRBV18 and TRBJ2-2, is NAGVMQNPRHLVRRRGQEARLRCSPMKGHSHVYWYRQLPEEGLKFMVYLQKENIIDESGMPKERFSAEFPKEGPSILRIQQVVRGDSAAYFCASSPSGNTGELFFGEGSRLTVL.

The J gene is TRBJ1-6, the V gene TRBV5-4, with a weak D call TRBD1 (6 bases). There are 13 residues in the CDR3. CDR1 SGHNT and CDR2 YYREEE come from the germline V gene (reference sequence). Trimming removed 10 bases at V and 0 bases at J, with 8 bases between. CDR3 nucleotides: TGTGCCGGACAGAGCTCCTATAATTCACCCCTCCACTTT. This codes for CAGQSSYNSPLHF. The full variable domain, completed using reference TRBV5-4 and TRBJ1-6, is ETGVTQSPTHLIKTRGQQVTLRCSSQSGHNTVSWYQQALGQGPQFIFQYYREEENGRGNFPPRFSGLQFPNYSSELNVNALELDDSALYLCAGQSSYNSPLHFGNGTRLTVT.

The chain joins TRBV6-1 to TRBJ2-3; tentative D call: TRBD2 (5 bases). Germline CDR1 is MNHNS and CDR2 is SASEGT. The CDR3 runs to 14 residues. Trimming took 8 bases from V and 0 from J, leaving 12 bases between them. CDR3 protein: CASGWELSTDTQYF. CDR3 in DNA: TGTGCCAGCGGATGGGAGTTAAGCACAGATACGCAGTATTTT.

This clone turned up a few times. The chain uses TRBV30 and TRBJ2-1, with 7 bases identical to TRBD2. After removal of 4 bases from V and 4 bases from J, the junction contained 7 bases not matched to a gene. There are 14 residues in the CDR3. Germline V gene sequence: CDR1 GTSNPN, CDR2 SVGIG (reference sequence). The CDR3 coding sequence is TGTGCCTGGACCGAGGGAGGGTTATACAATGAGCAGTTCTTC. Translated, it gives CAWTEGGLYNEQFF.

The V gene is TRBV10-3, the J gene TRBJ1-5; 9 bases agree with TRBD1. Germline V gives CDR1 ENHRY, CDR2 SYGVKD. V lost 2 bases and J lost 7; bases outside the gene matches: 3. This CDR3 region has 14 residues. DNA for the CDR3: TGTGCCATCAGTGAGGGGACAGGGAGCCAGCCCCAGCATTTT. It codes for CAISEGTGSQPQHF.

V and J are TRBV28 and TRBJ2-7; tentative D call: TRBD1 (6 bases). V was cut by 5 bases and J by 5 bases, with 7 bases left in between. The germline V gene encodes CDR1 MDHEN and CDR2 SYDVKM. The CDR3 loop spans 11 amino acids. The DNA of the CDR3 is TGTGCCAGCAGTAGGGGGAACGAGCAGTACGTC. The encoded protein is CASSRGNEQYV.

This chain joins TRBV28 and TRBJ1-2, with D perhaps TRBD1 (6 bases). The CDR3 contains 15 residues. V gave up 5 bases and J gave up 2 bases, with 15 bases separating them. Looked up from germline, CDR1 is MDHEN and CDR2 is SYDVKM. The CDR3 sequence: CASSLPGQVNYGYTF. The DNA for the CDR3 is TGTGCCAGCAGTCTGCCGGGACAAGTGAACTATGGCTACACCTTC.

Comments on this clone: The sample contains more than one DNA sequence encoding this CDR3. This sequence joins TRBV5-4 and TRBJ1-1; 9 positions agree with TRBD1. This CDR3 contains 14 residues. V trimming: 4 bases; J trimming: 1 base; junction bases outside the gene matches: 2. Germline V gene sequence: CDR1 SGHNT, CDR2 YYREEE (reference sequence). As DNA, the CDR3 is TGTGCCAGCAGCCTGGACAGGGGGAACACTGAAGCTTTCTTT. Residues: CASSLDRGNTEAFF.

This clone was found a few times. The identical CDR3 is also encoded by other nucleotide sequences in the sample. DNA of the CDR3: TGTGCCAGCAACGAAGGGACAGCAAATCAGCCCCAGCATTTT. It translates to CASNEGTANQPQHF. J is TRBJ1-5 and V is TRBV28, with 7 positions matching TRBD1. Germline assignment: CDR1 MDHEN and CDR2 SYDVKM. Trimming at V came to 7 bases and at J to 4 bases, leaving 7 bases not matched to a gene. This CDR3 contains 14 residues.

In DNA form, the CDR3 reads TGTGCCAGCAGACTCAGGGGGGATCTCTACGAGCAGTACTTC. It translates to CASRLRGDLYEQYF. The V gene is TRBV28, the J gene TRBJ2-7; a possible D gene is TRBD1 (7 bases). CDR3 length equals 14 residues. CDR1 and CDR2 (germline): MDHEN, SYDVKM. The V end was cut by 6 bases, the J end by 3 bases, with 15 bases between. Drawing the rest from reference TRBV28 and TRBJ2-7, the complete variable domain is DVKVTQSSRYLVKRTGEKVFLECVQDMDHENMFWYRQDPGLGLRLIYFSYDVKMKEKGDIPEGYSVSREKKERFSLILESASTNQTSMYLCASRLRGDLYEQYFGPGTRLTVT.

V usage is TRBV2 and J usage is TRBJ2-1; 7 positions match TRBD2. The ends lost 4 bases at V and 7 bases at J; junction bases unmatched: 10. Germline CDR1 is SNHLY and CDR2 is FYNNEI. CDR3 length: 15 amino acids. CDR3 bases: TGTGCCAGCAGTGCGACTAGCAATATGATGAATGAGCAGTTCTTC. As protein: CASSATSNMMNEQFF.

This rearrangement joins TRBV10-3 to TRBJ2-2; 7 bases map to TRBD2. The CDR3 length is 15 residues. Trimming at V came to 8 bases and at J to 6 bases, leaving 12 bases not matched to a gene. Germline V CDR1 and CDR2: ENHRY, SYGVKD. DNA of the CDR3: TGTGCCATCGGAGCCGCGGGGGAGTCCCCCGGGGAGCTGTTTTTT. Its translation: CAIGAAGESPGELFF.

The chain combines TRBV15 with TRBJ2-2; D ambiguous. V was pared by 0 bases and J by 4 bases, with 15 bases between. The length of the CDR3 is 17 residues. Germline V gene data show CDR1 as LNHNV and CDR2 as YYDKDF (reference sequence). The CDR3 region is CATSRDRRPLTTGELFF. The CDR3 DNA follows: TGTGCCACCAGCAGAGATAGGCGGCCGTTGACCACCGGGGAGCTGTTTTTT.

This clone was seen a handful of times. The V and J genes are TRBV5-1 and TRBJ1-4; perhaps TRBD1 as D (6 bases). This CDR3 has 16 amino acids. Looked up from germline, CDR1 is SGHRS and CDR2 is YFSETQ. The V end was cut by 4 bases, the J end by 0 bases, with 13 bases between. CDR3 sequence reads: CASSLGAWATNEKLFF. DNA of the CDR3: TGCGCCAGCAGCCTGGGGGCGTGGGCAACTAATGAAAAACTGTTTTTT.

This clone appeared a few times. The chain joins TRBV19 to TRBJ1-1; 10 bases are shared with TRBD1. J lost 5 bases, V lost 5 bases, and 5 bases had no gene match. Germline CDR1 is LNHDA and CDR2 is SQIVND (reference sequence). The CDR3 is made up of 14 amino acids. This chain's CDR3 is CASSFGQGVTEAFF. DNA of the CDR3: TGTGCCAGTAGTTTCGGACAGGGGGTTACTGAAGCTTTCTTT.

CDR3 coding DNA: TGTGCCAGCAGTTTAACGGGGAGCTCCTACGAGCAGTACTTC. Protein product: CASSLTGSSYEQYF. The genes are TRBV27 and TRBJ2-7; TRBD2 might be the D (5 bases). The V end lost 2 bases, the J end lost 0 bases, and 8 bases lay between the germline ends. The CDR3 length is 14 residues. Germline V gene lookup returns CDR1 MNHEY and CDR2 SMNVEV (reference sequence).

The rearrangement uses TRBV2 and TRBJ2-7; D may be TRBD1 (6 bases). The ends were cut back, 5 bases at V and 9 bases at J, with 20 bases in the middle. CDR1 and CDR2 from the germline V gene are SNHLY and FYNNEI. The CDR3 runs 14 residues. CDR3 protein: CASSYTLGASGQYF. CDR3 in DNA: TGTGCCAGCAGTTATACGTTGGGGGCCAGCGGGCAGTACTTC. Based on the CDR3 plus reference TRBV2 and TRBJ2-7, the full variable domain is EPEVTQTPSHQVTQMGQEVILRCVPISNHLYFYWYRQILGQKVEFLVSFYNNEISEKSEIFDDQFSVERPDGSNFTLKIRSTKLEDSAMYFCASSYTLGASGQYFGPGTRLTVT.

V is TRBV5-1 and J is TRBJ2-2; perhaps TRBD1 as D (6 bases). The CDR3 contains 16 residues. Germline CDR1 SGHRS, CDR2 YFSETQ. V lost 3 bases to trimming and J lost 5 bases, with 17 bases between them. CDR3 in amino acids: CASSSTGQMGTGELFF. As DNA, the CDR3 is TGCGCCAGCAGCTCTACGGGACAAATGGGGACCGGGGAGCTGTTTTTT.

This rearrangement joins TRBV7-9 to TRBJ1-2, with 8 bases fitting TRBD1. CDR3 length equals 15 residues. J lost 4 bases, V lost 8 bases, and 12 bases had no gene match. CDR1 and CDR2 from the germline V gene are SEHNR and FQNEAQ (reference sequence). The CDR3: CASLSPDRVGYGYTF. The CDR3 DNA sequence: TGTGCCAGCCTCTCCCCGGACAGGGTGGGCTATGGCTACACCTTC. Variable domain in full (rest from reference TRBV7-9 and TRBJ1-2): DTGVSQNPRHKITKRGQNVTFRCDPISEHNRLYWYRQTLGQGPEFLTYFQNEAQLEKSRLLSDRFSAERPKGSFSTLEIQRTEQGDSAMYLCASLSPDRVGYGYTFGSGTRLTVV.

CDR3 protein: CASSEGQGGTQYF. DNA of the CDR3: TGTGCCAGCAGTGAGGGACAAGGTGGGACCCAGTACTTC. The chain combines TRBV6-4 with TRBJ2-5; possibly TRBD1 for D (6 bases). Germline CDR1 is MRHNA and CDR2 is SNTAGT. The CDR3 is 13 residues long. Trimming removed 3 bases at V and 7 bases at J, with 12 bases between.

This chain connects TRBV28 to TRBJ1-1, with D unclear. Between the trimmed V and J ends, which lost 7 bases and 10 bases, there was a span of 13 bases. Germline V gene lookup returns CDR1 MDHEN and CDR2 SYDVKM. This CDR3 spans 11 amino acids. The CDR3: CASNRGYVAFF. In DNA, the CDR3 is TGTGCCAGCAATCGAGGGTACGTAGCTTTCTTT.